This TCR beta chain was documented in a study of T cell repertoires in cytomegalovirus infection. Turning to the study itself: HLA-B-restricted CMV epitopes that are well studied, plus recently identified HLA-C-restricted ones, were used by the study. Study-level results: Using cumulative public TCR beta family frequency, the authors identified those who carried CMV together with the relevant HLA. Within the response measured ex vivo, HLA-C-restricted CMV-specific TCR beta clonotypes were dominant.

J lost 0 bases, V lost 6 bases, and 5 bases had no gene match. The CDR3 loop spans 15 amino acids. TCRdb independently ran MiXCR on the reads; one entry per CDR3 protein. The sample includes around 99,000 distinct CDR3 sequences, about 30% of them seen just once. This clonotype came up a few times. Its target is not known. The chain is built from TRBV12-3 or TRBV12-4 and TRBJ1-5, with 7 bases identical to TRBD1. This clonotype originated in a human donor in good health (CMV status not recorded). Some clones in this sample may be carry-over from other donors' samples. The sample in question was CD8+ T cells from cultured PBMCs, obtained from culture after CMV antigen stimulation. The CDR3 loop is CASRPTGVSNQPQHF. The CDR3 nucleotides read TGTGCCAGCAGGCCAACAGGGGTTAGCAATCAGCCCCAGCATTTT.